Listed here are 3 T cell receptor beta chains from one sample, sequenced in a study of cytotoxic CD8 clonotypes in ibrutinib-treated CLL. This table comes from immunoSEQ multiplex PCR, and its TCRdb copy is limited to in-frame clones, with some not included. The sample yields more than 150,000 clones, about 72% seen once. The sequences come from PBMCs, collected after 24 months of ibrutinib treatment. The source is a human donor with chronic lymphocytic leukemia.

The rearrangement joins TRBV2 to TRBJ2-1; D is undetermined. The length of the CDR3 is 14 residues. In germline, CDR1 is SNHLY, CDR2 FYNNEI. V was trimmed by 8 bases and J by 0 bases, leaving 11 bases between them. The DNA for the CDR3 is TGTGCCAGCTCTGGGCCTATCTCCTACAATGAGCAGTTCTTC. Protein product: CASSGPISYNEQFF. The full variable domain, with the rest looked up from reference TRBV2 and TRBJ2-1, is EPEVTQTPSHQVTQMGQEVILRCVPISNHLYFYWYRQILGQKVEFLVSFYNNEISEKSEIFDDQFSVERPDGSNFTLKIRSTKLEDSAMYFCASSGPISYNEQFFGPGTRLTVL.

This clone was counted only a few times. Germline and junction disagree at one end, which may indicate a read error. V is TRBV15 and J is TRBJ1-5, with 8 nucleotides matching TRBD1. CDR3 length: 18 residues. CDR1 and CDR2 (germline): LNHNV, YYDKDF (reference sequence). CDR3 nucleotides: TGTGCCACCAGCAGAAGTAACAGGGGGGACAGAAGGGAATCAGCCCCAGCATTT. Translating it yields CATSRSNRGDRRESAPAF.

V is TRBV13 and J is TRBJ2-1; D possibly corresponds to TRBD2 (6 bases). V shed 3 bases and J shed 5 bases, with 11 bases lying between them. CDR1 and CDR2 from the germline V gene are PRHDT and FYEKMQ (reference sequence). CDR3 length: 14 residues. The CDR3 nucleotides read TGTGCCAGCAGCTTTAGGCGGGACCACAATGAGCAGTTCTTC. Protein product: CASSFRRDHNEQFF.